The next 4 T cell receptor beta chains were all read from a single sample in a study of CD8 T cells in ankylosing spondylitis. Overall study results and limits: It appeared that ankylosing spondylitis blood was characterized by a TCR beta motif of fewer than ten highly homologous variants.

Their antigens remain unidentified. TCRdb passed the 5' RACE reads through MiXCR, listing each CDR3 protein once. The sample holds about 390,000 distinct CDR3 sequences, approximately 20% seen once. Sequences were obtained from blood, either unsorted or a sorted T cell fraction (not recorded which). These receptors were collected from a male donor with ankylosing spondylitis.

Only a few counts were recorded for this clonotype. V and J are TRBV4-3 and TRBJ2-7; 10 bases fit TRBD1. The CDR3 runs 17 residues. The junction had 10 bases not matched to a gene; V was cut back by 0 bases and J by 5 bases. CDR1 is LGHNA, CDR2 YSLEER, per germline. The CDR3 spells CASSQDWVGTGVDEQYF. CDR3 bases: TGCGCCAGCAGCCAAGATTGGGTAGGGACAGGGGTTGACGAGCAGTACTTC.

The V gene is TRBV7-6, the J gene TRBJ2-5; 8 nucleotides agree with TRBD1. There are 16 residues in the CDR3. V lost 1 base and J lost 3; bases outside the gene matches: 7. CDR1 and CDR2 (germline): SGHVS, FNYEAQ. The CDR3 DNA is TGTGCCAGCAGCTTAGGCGTCAGGGGGCGTGAAGAGACCCAGTACTTC. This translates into CASSLGVRGREETQYF.

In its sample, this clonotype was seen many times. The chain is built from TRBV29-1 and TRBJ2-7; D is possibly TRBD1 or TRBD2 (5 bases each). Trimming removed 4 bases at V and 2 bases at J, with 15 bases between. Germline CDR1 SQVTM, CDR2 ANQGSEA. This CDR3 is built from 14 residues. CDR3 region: CSVAPGTAPYEQYF. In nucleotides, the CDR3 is TGCAGCGTTGCCCCCGGGACGGCGCCCTACGAGCAGTACTTC.

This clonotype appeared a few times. CDR3 residues: CASSLTGVDNEQFF. For the CDR3, the DNA is TGTGCCAGCAGTTTAACGGGAGTCGACAATGAGCAGTTCTTC. The rearrangement joins TRBV27 to TRBJ2-1, with D possibly TRBD2 on 6 matching bases. This CDR3 is 14 amino acids long. Trimming pared 2 bases from V and 5 bases from J, leaving 10 bases between. Germline loops: CDR1 MNHEY, CDR2 SMNVEV (reference sequence).